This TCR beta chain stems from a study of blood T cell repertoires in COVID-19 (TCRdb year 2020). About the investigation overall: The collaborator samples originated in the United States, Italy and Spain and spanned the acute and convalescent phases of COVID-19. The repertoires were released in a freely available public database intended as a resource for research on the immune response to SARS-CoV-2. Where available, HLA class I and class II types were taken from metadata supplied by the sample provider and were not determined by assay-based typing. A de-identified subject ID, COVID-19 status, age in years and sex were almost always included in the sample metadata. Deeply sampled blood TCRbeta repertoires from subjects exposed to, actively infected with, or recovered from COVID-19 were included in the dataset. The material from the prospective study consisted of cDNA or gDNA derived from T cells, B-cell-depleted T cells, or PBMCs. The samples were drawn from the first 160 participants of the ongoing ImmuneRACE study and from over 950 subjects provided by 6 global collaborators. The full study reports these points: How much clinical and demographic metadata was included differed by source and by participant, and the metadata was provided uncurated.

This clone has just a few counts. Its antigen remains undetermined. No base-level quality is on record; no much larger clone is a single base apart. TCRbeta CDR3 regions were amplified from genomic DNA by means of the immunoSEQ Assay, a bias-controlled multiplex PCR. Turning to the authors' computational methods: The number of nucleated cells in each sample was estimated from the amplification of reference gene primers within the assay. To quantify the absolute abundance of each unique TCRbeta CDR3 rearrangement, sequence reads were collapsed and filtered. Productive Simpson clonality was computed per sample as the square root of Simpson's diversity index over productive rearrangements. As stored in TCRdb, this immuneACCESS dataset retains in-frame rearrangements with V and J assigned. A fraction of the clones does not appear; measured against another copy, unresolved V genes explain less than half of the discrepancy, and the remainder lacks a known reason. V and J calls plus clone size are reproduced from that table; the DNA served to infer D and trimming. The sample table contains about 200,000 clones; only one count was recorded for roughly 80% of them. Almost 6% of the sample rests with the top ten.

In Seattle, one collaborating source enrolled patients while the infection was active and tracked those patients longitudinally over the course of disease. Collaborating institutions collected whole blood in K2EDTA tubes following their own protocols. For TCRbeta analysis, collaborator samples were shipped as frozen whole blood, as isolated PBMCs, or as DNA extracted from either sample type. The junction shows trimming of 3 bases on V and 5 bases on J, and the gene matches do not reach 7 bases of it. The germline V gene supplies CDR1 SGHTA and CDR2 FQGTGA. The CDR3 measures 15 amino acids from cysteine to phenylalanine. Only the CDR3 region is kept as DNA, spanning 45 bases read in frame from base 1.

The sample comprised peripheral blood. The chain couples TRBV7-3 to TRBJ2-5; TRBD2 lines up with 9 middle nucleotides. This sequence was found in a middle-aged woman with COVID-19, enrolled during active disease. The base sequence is TGTGCCAGCAGCTTCGGGACTAGCAAATCGGAGACCCAGTACTTC. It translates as CASSFGTSKSETQYF.